This T cell receptor beta chain was sequenced for a study of post-analysis software for immune sequencing data. Study-wide background: The patients showed relapsing-remitting, secondary progressive and progressive-relapsing multiple sclerosis courses.

The CDR3 is 11 amino acids. Germline CDR1 is SGHTA and CDR2 is FQGTGA. V dropped 4 bases and J dropped 6 bases, with 5 bases sitting between them. Concerning this clonotype itself: The antigen is undetermined.

Presence of unique molecular identifiers characterized the TCR beta cDNA libraries. TCRdb recomputed calls from the PCR reads with MiXCR, one row per CDR3 protein. This sample yields some 890,000 distinct CDR3 sequences, of which roughly 50% are seen a single time; 4% to 5.5% belongs to the top ten. General study results and limits: The study found significantly lower normalized Chao1 diversity in multiple sclerosis patients than in controls. Clustering by F measure revealed strong co-clustering among samples prepared together in one batch. Five TRBV segments, TRBV5-6, TRBV5-1 and TRBV20-1 among them, were found more frequent in patients than controls.

The receptor comes from a girl under 18 with multiple sclerosis. This rearrangement joins TRBV7-3 to TRBJ2-3, with D hard to call. The specimen sequenced was blood. The CDR3 here is CASSSQDTQYF. The CDR3 DNA reads TGTGCCAGCAGCTCCCAGGATACGCAGTATTTT. The full variable domain, in which reference TRBV7-3 and TRBJ2-3 provide the parts outside the CDR3, is GAGVSQTPSNKVTEKGKYVELRCDPISGHTALYWYRQSLGQGPEFLIYFQGTGAADDSGLPNDRFFAVRPEGSVSTLKIQRTERGDSAVYLCASSSQDTQYFGPGTRLTVL.